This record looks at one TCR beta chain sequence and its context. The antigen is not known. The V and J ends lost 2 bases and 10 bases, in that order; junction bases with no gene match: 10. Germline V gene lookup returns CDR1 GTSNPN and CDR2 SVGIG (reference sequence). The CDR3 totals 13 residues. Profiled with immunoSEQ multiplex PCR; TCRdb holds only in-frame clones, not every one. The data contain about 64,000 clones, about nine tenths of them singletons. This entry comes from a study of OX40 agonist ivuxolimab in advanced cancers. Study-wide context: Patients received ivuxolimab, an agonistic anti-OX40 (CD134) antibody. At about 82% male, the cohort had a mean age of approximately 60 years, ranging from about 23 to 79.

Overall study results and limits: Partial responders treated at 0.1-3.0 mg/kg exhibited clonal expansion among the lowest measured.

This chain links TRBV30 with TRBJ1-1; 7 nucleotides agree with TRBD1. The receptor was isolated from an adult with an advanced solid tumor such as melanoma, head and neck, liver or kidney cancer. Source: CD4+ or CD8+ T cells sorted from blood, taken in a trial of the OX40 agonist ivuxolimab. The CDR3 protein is CAWSRGDRLAAFF. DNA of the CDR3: TGTGCCTGGAGTAGGGGGGACAGATTGGCAGCTTTCTTT. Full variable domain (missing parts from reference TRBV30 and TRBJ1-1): SQTIHQWPATLVQPVGSPLSLECTVEGTSNPNLYWYRQAAGRGLQLLFYSVGIGQISSEVPQNLSASRPQDRQFILSSKKLLLSDSGFYLCAWSRGDRLAAFFGQGTRLTVV.